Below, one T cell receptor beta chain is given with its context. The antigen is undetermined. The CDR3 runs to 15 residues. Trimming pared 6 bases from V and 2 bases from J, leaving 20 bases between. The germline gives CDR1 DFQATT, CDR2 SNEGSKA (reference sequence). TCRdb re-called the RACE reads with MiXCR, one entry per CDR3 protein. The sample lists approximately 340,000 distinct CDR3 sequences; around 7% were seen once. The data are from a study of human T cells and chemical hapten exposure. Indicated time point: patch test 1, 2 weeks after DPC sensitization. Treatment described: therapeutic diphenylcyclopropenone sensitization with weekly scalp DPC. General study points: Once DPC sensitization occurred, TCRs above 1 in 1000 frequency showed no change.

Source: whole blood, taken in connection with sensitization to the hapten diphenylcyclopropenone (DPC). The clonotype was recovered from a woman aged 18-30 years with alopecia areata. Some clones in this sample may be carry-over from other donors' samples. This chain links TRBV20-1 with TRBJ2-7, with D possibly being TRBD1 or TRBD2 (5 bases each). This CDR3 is CSARTRYTGPYEQYF. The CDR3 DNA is TGCAGTGCCCGGACACGTTATACGGGGCCCTACGAGCAGTACTTC.